The 11 T cell receptor beta chains in this list originate from one sample, sequenced in a study of T cells in Graves' hyperthyroidism and ophthalmopathy. Using RNA transcripts as the source, TCR beta CDR3 regions were amplified. Using the HTBI primer set, a first-round RT-PCR was run on the TCR CDR3. From the multiplex PCR reads, TCRdb called clonotypes with MiXCR, one entry per CDR3 protein. The data hold some 620,000 distinct CDR3 sequences, with roughly 16% observed a single time. The specimen was blood. These receptors were taken from a woman in her thirties with Graves' hyperthyroidism.

J is TRBJ1-3 and V is TRBV5-8; D is possibly TRBD1 (5 bases). The CDR3 is 17 residues long. Germline-derived CDR1 and CDR2 are SGHTS and YDEGEE. Deletions cut 2 bases from V and 0 bases from J, with 15 bases between. CDR3 in amino acids: CASSFNRFALSGNTIYF. The CDR3 DNA sequence: TGTGCCAGCAGCTTCAACAGGTTTGCCCTCTCTGGAAACACCATATATTTT.

In this sample, this clonotype turned up many times. The chain links TRBV5-1 to TRBJ1-2; D is uncertain. CDR1 and CDR2 (germline): SGHRS, YFSETQ. The CDR3 consists of 15 residues. V was clipped by 0 bases and J by 6 bases, with 15 bases between them. CDR3 nucleotides: TGCGCCAGCAGCTTGGTGGCCGCGCAACCGGATGGCTACACCTTC. The encoded protein is CASSLVAAQPDGYTF.

This clonotype was detected many times. This chain uses TRBV28 with TRBJ2-7; TRBD2 aligns across 8 bases. The CDR3 has 13 residues. The junction had 3 bases not matched to a gene; V was cut back by 4 bases and J by 4 bases. Germline lookup yields CDR1 MDHEN and CDR2 SYDVKM. The chain's CDR3 is CASSSASGYEQYF. The CDR3 DNA is TGTGCCAGCAGTTCAGCTAGCGGGTACGAGCAGTACTTC.

In the case of this clonotype: One base separates it from a far larger clone, so it is likely a read error. The chain is built from TRBV7-9 and TRBJ1-1; D is ambiguous. Trimming left V 1 base short and J 0 bases short, with 3 bases between. The germline V gene has CDR1 SEHNR and CDR2 FQNEAQ (reference sequence). CDR3 length: 13 amino acids. For the CDR3, the DNA is TGTGCCAGCAGCTTAGAGTTGAACACTGAAGCTTTCTTT. Encoded protein: CASSLELNTEAFF.

There are a few counts of this clonotype. The gene calls are TRBV7-9 and TRBJ2-1, with D possibly being TRBD1 (6 bases). V lost 5 bases to trimming and J lost 1 base, with 18 bases between them. Germline CDR1 SEHNR, CDR2 FQNEAQ (reference sequence). The CDR3 is 17 amino acids. CDR3 protein: CASSAQGRGSSYNEQFF. The DNA for the CDR3 is TGTGCCAGCAGCGCCCAGGGCAGGGGAAGTTCCTACAATGAGCAGTTCTTC.

This clonotype has at least ten counts. V gene TRBV3-1 combines with J gene TRBJ2-3; the D gene is possibly TRBD2 (6 bases). The V gene lost 0 bases and the J gene lost 0 bases, with 19 bases spanning the gap. CDR3 length: 19 amino acids. Germline assignment: CDR1 LGHDT and CDR2 YNNKEL (reference sequence). The CDR3 DNA follows: TGTGCCAGCAGCCAAGAGCGCGGAGTTGTGGGGGGTAGCACAGATACGCAGTATTTT. This encodes CASSQERGVVGGSTDTQYF.

Here the CDR3 DNA reads TGCGCCAGCAGCTTGGGGACTAGCGTTGCAGATACGCAGTATTTT. The encoded protein is CASSLGTSVADTQYF. The V gene is TRBV5-1, the J gene TRBJ2-3; 9 positions agree with TRBD2. Looked up from germline, CDR1 is SGHRS and CDR2 is YFSETQ. Trimming cost V 0 bases and J 4 bases; bases outside gene matches: 3. The CDR3 consists of 15 residues. The complete variable domain, with remaining parts taken from reference TRBV5-1 and TRBJ2-3, reads KAGVTQTPRYLIKTRGQQVTLSCSPISGHRSVSWYQQTPGQGLQFLFEYFSETQRNKGNFPGRFSGRQFSNSRSEMNVSTLELGDSALYLCASSLGTSVADTQYFGPGTRLTVL.

This clonotype was seen repeatedly, ten times or more. In DNA form, the CDR3 reads TGTGCCAGCAGTTACGGGCAGGGACGGGTATACAATGAGCAGTTCTTC. Protein: CASSYGQGRVYNEQFF. This chain uses TRBV6-6 with TRBJ2-1; either TRBD1 or TRBD2 may supply D (5 bases each). The ends were cut back, 2 bases at V and 4 bases at J, with 15 bases in the middle. This CDR3 is 16 amino acids long. The germline V gene has CDR1 MNHNY and CDR2 SVGAGI (reference sequence).

This clonotype was counted a few times. The chain joins TRBV5-1 to TRBJ2-2; D gene unclear. CDR3 length: 15 residues. Germline CDR1 is SGHRS and CDR2 is YFSETQ. The ends were cut back, 0 bases at V and 5 bases at J, with 11 bases in the middle. The CDR3 loop is CASSLVAGDTGELFF. In nucleotides, the CDR3 is TGCGCCAGCAGCTTGGTGGCTGGGGATACCGGGGAGCTGTTTTTT.

This clonotype was seen ten or more times. The rearrangement joins TRBV5-5 to TRBJ1-5, with D uncertain. V was trimmed by 0 bases and J by 0 bases, leaving 10 bases between them. The CDR3 has 16 residues. The germline V gene encodes CDR1 SGHKS and CDR2 YYEKEE (reference sequence). The DNA for the CDR3 is TGTGCCAGCAGCTTGGCCGTGTTTTCTAGCAATCAGCCCCAGCATTTT. Translated, it gives CASSLAVFSSNQPQHF.

The J gene is TRBJ2-5, the V gene TRBV6-1, with TRBD1 matching over 9 bases. V was clipped by 5 bases and J by 3 bases; unmatched bases: 7. This CDR3 region has 15 residues. CDR1 is MNHNS, CDR2 SASEGT, per germline. CDR3 nucleotide sequence: TGTGCCAGCAGTCGGAGACAGGGGGTGGAAGAGACCCAGTACTTC. Residues: CASSRRQGVEETQYF.